Each of the 2 T cell receptor beta chains below was sequenced from the same sample in a study of cytomegalovirus exposure and HLA in healthy donors. Both 60 Vbeta primers and 13 Jbeta primers went into the PCR. The assay was immunoSEQ multiplex PCR, and TCRdb's table has in-frame clones only and misses some. The repertoire holds 150,000 or so clones, with around three quarters as singletons. The source material was PBMCs. Receptor source: a male donor in good health and CMV-seronegative.

This rearrangement joins TRBV28 to TRBJ1-6, with D uncertain. The CDR3 runs 15 residues. Trimming pared 2 bases from V and 9 bases from J, leaving 14 bases between. Germline V gene lookup returns CDR1 MDHEN and CDR2 SYDVKM. The CDR3 loop is CASSLDAAVASPLHF. The CDR3 DNA is TGTGCCAGCAGTTTAGATGCTGCAGTCGCTTCACCCCTCCACTTT.

The V call is TRBV7-2, the J call TRBJ2-7; TRBD1 is a possible D gene (6 bases). This CDR3 comprises 15 residues. V lost 5 bases, J lost 4 bases, and 18 bases lay in between. Germline V gives CDR1 SGHTA, CDR2 FQGNSA. CDR3 sequence: CASSPTGSYLYEQYF. The CDR3 coding sequence is TGTGCCAGCAGCCCGACAGGTTCTTACTTGTACGAGCAGTACTTC.